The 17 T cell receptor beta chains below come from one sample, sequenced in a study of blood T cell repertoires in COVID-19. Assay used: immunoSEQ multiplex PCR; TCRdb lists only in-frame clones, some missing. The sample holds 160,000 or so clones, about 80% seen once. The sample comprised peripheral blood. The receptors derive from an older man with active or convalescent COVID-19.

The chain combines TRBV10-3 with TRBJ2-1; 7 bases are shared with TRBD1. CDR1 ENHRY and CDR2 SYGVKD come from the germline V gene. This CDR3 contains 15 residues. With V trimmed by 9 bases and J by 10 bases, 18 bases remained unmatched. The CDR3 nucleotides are TGTGCCATGCAGTCCCGGGACAGCCAATTGGAGGAGCAGTTCTTC. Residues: CAMQSRDSQLEEQFF.

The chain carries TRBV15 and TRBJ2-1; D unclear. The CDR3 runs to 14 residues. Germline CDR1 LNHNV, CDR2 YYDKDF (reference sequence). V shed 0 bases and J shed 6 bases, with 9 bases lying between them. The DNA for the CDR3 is TGTGCCACCAGCAGAGATCATGCTAGCAATGAGCAGTTCTTC. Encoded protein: CATSRDHASNEQFF.

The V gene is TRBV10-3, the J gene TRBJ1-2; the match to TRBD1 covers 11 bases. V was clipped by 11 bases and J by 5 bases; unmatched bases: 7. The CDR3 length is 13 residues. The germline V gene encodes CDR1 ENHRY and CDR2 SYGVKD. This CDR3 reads CASSGTGGYGYTF. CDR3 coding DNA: TGTGCCTCTTCCGGGACAGGGGGTTATGGCTACACCTTC.

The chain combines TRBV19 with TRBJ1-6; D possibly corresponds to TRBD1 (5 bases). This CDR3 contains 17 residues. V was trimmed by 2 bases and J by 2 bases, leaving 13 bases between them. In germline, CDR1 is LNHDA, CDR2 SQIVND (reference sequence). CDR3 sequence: CASSIRPEGAYNSPLHF. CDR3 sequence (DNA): TGTGCCAGTAGTATAAGGCCTGAAGGGGCCTATAATTCACCCCTCCACTTT.

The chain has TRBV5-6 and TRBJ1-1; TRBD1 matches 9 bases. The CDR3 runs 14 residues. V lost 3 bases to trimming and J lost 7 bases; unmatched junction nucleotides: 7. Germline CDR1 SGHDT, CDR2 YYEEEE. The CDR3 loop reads CASSSRDRAYEAFF. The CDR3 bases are TGTGCCAGCAGCTCCCGGGACAGGGCATATGAAGCTTTCTTT. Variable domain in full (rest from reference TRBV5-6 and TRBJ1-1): DAGVTQSPTHLIKTRGQQVTLRCSPKSGHDTVSWYQQALGQGPQFIFQYYEEEERQRGNFPDRFSGHQFPNYSSELNVNALLLGDSALYLCASSSRDRAYEAFFGQGTRLTVV.

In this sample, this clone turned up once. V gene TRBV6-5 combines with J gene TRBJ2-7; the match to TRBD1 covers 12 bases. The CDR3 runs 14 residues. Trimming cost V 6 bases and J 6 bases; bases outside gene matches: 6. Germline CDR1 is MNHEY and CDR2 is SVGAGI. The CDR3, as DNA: TGTGCCAGCAGGGACGGGGACAGGGGGCGCGAGCAGTACTTC. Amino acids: CASRDGDRGREQYF.

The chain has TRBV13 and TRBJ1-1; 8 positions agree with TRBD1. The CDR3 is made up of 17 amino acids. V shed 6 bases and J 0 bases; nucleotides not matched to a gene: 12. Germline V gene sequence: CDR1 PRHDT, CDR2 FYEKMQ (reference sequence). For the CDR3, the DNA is TGTGCCAGCAGGAGTGGACAGGGATCCGTGATGAACACTGAAGCTTTCTTT. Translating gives CASRSGQGSVMNTEAFF. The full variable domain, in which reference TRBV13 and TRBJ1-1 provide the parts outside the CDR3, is AAGVIQSPRHLIKEKRETATLKCYPIPRHDTVYWYQQGPGQDPQFLISFYEKMQSDKGSIPDRFSAQQFSDYHSELNMSSLELGDSALYFCASRSGQGSVMNTEAFFGQGTRLTVV.

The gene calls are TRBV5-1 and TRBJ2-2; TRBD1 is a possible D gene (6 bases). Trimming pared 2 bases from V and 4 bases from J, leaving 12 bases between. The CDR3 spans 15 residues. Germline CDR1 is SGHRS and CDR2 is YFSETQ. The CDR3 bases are TGCGCCAGCAGCTTAGGACAGTTGATCACCGGGGAGCTGTTTTTT. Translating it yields CASSLGQLITGELFF.

CDR3 DNA: TGTGCCAGTAGACCGTCCGGAGGCTCTGGAAACACCATATATTTT. Amino acids: CASRPSGGSGNTIYF. The genes are TRBV19 and TRBJ1-3, with unresolved D. Germline-derived CDR1 and CDR2 are LNHDA and SQIVND (reference sequence). This CDR3 contains 15 residues. V shed 6 bases and J shed 0 bases, with 12 bases lying between them.

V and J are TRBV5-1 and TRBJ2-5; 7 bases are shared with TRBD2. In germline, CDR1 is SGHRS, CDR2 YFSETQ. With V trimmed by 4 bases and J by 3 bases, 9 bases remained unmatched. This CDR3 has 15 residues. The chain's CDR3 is CASSRGGRGEETQYF. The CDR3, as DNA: TGCGCCAGCAGCCGGGGAGGGAGGGGAGAAGAGACCCAGTACTTC.

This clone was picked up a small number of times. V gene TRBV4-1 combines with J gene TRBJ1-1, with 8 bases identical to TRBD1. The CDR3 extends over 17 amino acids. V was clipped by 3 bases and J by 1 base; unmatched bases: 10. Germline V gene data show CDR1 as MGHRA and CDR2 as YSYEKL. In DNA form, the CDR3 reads TGCGCCAGCAGCCAGGACTCCCGACAGGGGAAGAACACTGAAGCTTTCTTT. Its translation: CASSQDSRQGKNTEAFF.

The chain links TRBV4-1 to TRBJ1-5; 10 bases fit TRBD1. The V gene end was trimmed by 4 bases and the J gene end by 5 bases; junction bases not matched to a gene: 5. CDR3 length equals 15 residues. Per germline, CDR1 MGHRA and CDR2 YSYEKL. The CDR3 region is CASSPDRGQDQPQHF. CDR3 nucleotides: TGCGCCAGCAGCCCAGACAGGGGGCAGGATCAGCCCCAGCATTTT.

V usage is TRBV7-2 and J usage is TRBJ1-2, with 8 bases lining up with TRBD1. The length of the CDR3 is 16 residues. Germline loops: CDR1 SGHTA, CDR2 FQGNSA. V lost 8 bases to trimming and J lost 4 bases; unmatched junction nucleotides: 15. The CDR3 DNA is TGTGCCAGCGGCCGTGGCGCCGGGACAGGATTCTATGGCTACACCTTC. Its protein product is CASGRGAGTGFYGYTF. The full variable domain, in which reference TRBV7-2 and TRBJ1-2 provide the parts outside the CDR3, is GAGVSQSPSNKVTEKGKDVELRCDPISGHTALYWYRQSLGQGLEFLIYFQGNSAPDKSGLPSDRFSAERTGGSVSTLTIQRTQQEDSAVYLCASGRGAGTGFYGYTFGSGTRLTVV.

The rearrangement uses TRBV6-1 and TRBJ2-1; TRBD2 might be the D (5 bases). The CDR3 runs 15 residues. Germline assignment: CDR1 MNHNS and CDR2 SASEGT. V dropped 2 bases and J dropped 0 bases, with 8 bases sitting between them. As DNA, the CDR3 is TGTGCCAGCAGTGAATGGGAGAGCTCCTACAATGAGCAGTTCTTC. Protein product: CASSEWESSYNEQFF.

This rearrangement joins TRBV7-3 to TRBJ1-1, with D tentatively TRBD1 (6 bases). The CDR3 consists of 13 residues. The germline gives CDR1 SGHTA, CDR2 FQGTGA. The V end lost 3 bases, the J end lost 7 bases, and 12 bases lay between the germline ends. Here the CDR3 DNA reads TGTGCCAGCAGCTTGGACAGTGGACTTGAAGCTTTCTTT. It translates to CASSLDSGLEAFF.

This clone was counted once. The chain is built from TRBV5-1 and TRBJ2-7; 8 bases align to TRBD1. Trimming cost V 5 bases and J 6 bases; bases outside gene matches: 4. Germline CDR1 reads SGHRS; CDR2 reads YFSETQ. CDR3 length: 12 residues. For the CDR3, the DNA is TGCGCCAGCAGTTCGGACAGGGCCGAGCAGTACTTC. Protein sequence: CASSSDRAEQYF.

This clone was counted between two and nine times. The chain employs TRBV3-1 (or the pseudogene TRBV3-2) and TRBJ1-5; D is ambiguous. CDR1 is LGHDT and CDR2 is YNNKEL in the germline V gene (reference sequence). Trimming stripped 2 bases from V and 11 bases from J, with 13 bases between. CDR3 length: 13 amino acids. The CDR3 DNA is TGTGCCAGCAGCCAACGTCAGGACTCCTCCCAGCATTTT. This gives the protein CASSQRQDSSQHF.